What follows are 17 T cell receptor beta chains derived from one specimen sequenced in a study of blood T cells in healthy people across ages. It was with a sample-barcoded 5' primer and a J-beta primer mix that a second PCR of roughly 6 to 11 cycles was run. One entry per CDR3 protein, called by TCRdb with MiXCR from the 5' RACE reads. Of more than 1,400,000 distinct CDR3 sequences listed, about 43% were seen once; the top ten hold roughly 7.7%. The source material was blood. Every receptor here comes from a woman between 18 and 30 years old in good health.

The CDR3 spells CASIFFPGASGANVLTF. The CDR3 coding sequence is TGTGCCAGCATCTTTTTCCCAGGAGCCTCTGGGGCCAACGTCCTGACTTTC. The J gene is TRBJ2-6, the V gene TRBV12-3 or TRBV12-4; no reliable D call. This CDR3 region has 17 residues. Trimming took off 7 bases at V and 0 bases at J, with 16 bases between the two ends.

The rearrangement joins TRBV7-2 to TRBJ2-2; a weak D match, TRBD1 (6 bases). Germline V gives CDR1 SGHTA, CDR2 FQGNSA. Trimming removed 2 bases from V and 4 bases from J, with 8 bases in between. The CDR3 is 14 amino acids. The CDR3 DNA reads as TGTGCCAGCAGCTTACAGGGGCCCACCGGGGAGCTGTTTTTT. It codes for CASSLQGPTGELFF.

The gene calls are TRBV12-3 or TRBV12-4 and TRBJ2-3; the match to TRBD2 covers 10 bases. The CDR3 spans 16 residues. V lost 0 bases and J lost 5; bases outside the gene matches: 5. The CDR3 DNA reads TGTGCCAGCAGTTTAGCGGCTAGCGGGAGTAGAGATACGCAGTATTTT. Translated: CASSLAASGSRDTQYF.

The chain recombines TRBV20-1 with TRBJ2-1; D tentatively reads TRBD1 or TRBD2 (7 bases each). Trimming removed 1 base from V and 3 bases from J, with 16 bases in between. The CDR3 runs 16 residues. Germline CDR1 is DFQATT and CDR2 is SNEGSKA (reference sequence). CDR3 residues: CSARVARGRGYNEQFF. The DNA for the CDR3 is TGCAGTGCTAGAGTAGCCAGGGGGAGGGGCTACAATGAGCAGTTCTTC.

The rearrangement links TRBV7-9 to TRBJ2-3; 11 bases align to TRBD2. In germline, CDR1 is SEHNR, CDR2 FQNEAQ (reference sequence). Losses at the gene ends were 1 base for V and 5 bases for J; bases not matched to a gene: 5. CDR3 length equals 16 residues. The CDR3 is CASSLGPGLAGDTQYF. In nucleotides, the CDR3 is TGTGCCAGCAGCTTAGGCCCCGGACTAGCGGGAGATACGCAGTATTTT.

This rearrangement joins TRBV10-2 to TRBJ2-1, with 12 bases fitting TRBD2. V lost 8 bases to trimming and J lost 2 bases; unmatched junction nucleotides: 4. The CDR3 runs 15 residues. Germline V gene data show CDR1 as WSHSY and CDR2 as SAAADI. CDR3 DNA: TGCGCCAGCGGGACTAGCGGGCTACCCTACAATGAGCAGTTCTTC. It codes for CASGTSGLPYNEQFF.

The CDR3 DNA follows: TGTGCCAGCAGCGTAACCGGGACTAGCGGTGCCTACGAGCAGTACTTC. This translates into CASSVTGTSGAYEQYF. The V call is TRBV9, the J call TRBJ2-7; 11 nucleotides line up with TRBD2. V shed 1 base and J 2 bases; nucleotides not matched to a gene: 5. This CDR3 has 16 amino acids. Per germline, CDR1 SGDLS and CDR2 YYNGEE.

This clonotype appeared a few times. V is TRBV29-1 and J is TRBJ2-1; D is unresolved. V gave up 7 bases and J gave up 3 bases, with 7 bases separating them. Per germline, CDR1 SQVTM and CDR2 ANQGSEA. CDR3 size: 11 residues. The CDR3 loop is CSGTDYNEQFF. Here the CDR3 DNA reads TGCAGCGGGACCGACTACAATGAGCAGTTCTTC.

The chain joins TRBV5-1 to TRBJ2-7; TRBD1 is a possible D gene (6 bases). The V and J ends lost 2 bases and 1 base respectively, with 13 bases between them. The CDR3 is 15 amino acids. Germline values: CDR1 SGHRS, CDR2 YFSETQ. The DNA for the CDR3 is TGCGCCAGCAGCTTTCAACCTGGACAGTCCTACGAGCAGTACTTC. It specifies CASSFQPGQSYEQYF.

This chain joins TRBV7-2 and TRBJ2-1; D possibly matches TRBD1 or TRBD2 (5 bases each). Germline V CDR1 and CDR2: SGHTA, FQGNSA. The CDR3 spans 18 residues. V lost 5 bases and J lost 0, with 20 bases in between. The DNA for the CDR3 is TGTGCCAGCAGCCTCACTAGGAAGGGGACCAGCTCCTACAATGAGCAGTTCTTC. The encoded protein is CASSLTRKGTSSYNEQFF. Variable domain in full (rest from reference TRBV7-2 and TRBJ2-1): GAGVSQSPSNKVTEKGKDVELRCDPISGHTALYWYRQSLGQGLEFLIYFQGNSAPDKSGLPSDRFSAERTGGSVSTLTIQRTQQEDSAVYLCASSLTRKGTSSYNEQFFGPGTRLTVL.

V is TRBV7-9 and J is TRBJ2-1, with D unclear. This CDR3 comprises 11 residues. Deletions cut 11 bases from V and 4 bases from J, with 9 bases between. The V gene's germline CDR1 is SEHNR and CDR2 FQNEAQ (reference sequence). CDR3 coding DNA: TGTGCCGCTTTTGGATACAATGAGCAGTTCTTC. Translated: CAAFGYNEQFF.

The CDR3, as DNA: TGTGCCAGCAGCCTTAGCGGGGGAGCAGGTTCGGGTGAGCAGTTCTTC. Protein: CASSLSGGAGSGEQFF. The chain is built from TRBV3-1 and TRBJ2-1; TRBD2 aligns across 9 bases. The CDR3 contains 16 residues. With 4 bases clipped from V and 9 bases from J, the junction kept 13 bases outside the gene matches. Germline V gives CDR1 LGHDT, CDR2 YNNKEL (reference sequence).

This clonotype was seen more than once but under ten times. The DNA for the CDR3 is TGCAGCGTTGGCGGGGGTACGACTAATGAAAAACTGTTTTTT. Its protein is CSVGGGTTNEKLFF. The chain links TRBV29-1 to TRBJ1-4; D perhaps matches TRBD1 (5 bases). Germline-derived CDR1 and CDR2 are SQVTM and ANQGSEA. Trimming pared 4 bases from V and 2 bases from J, leaving 11 bases between. The CDR3 has 14 residues.

The chain links TRBV10-3 to TRBJ2-5, with D maybe TRBD2 (5 bases). Germline V lookup: CDR1 ENHRY, CDR2 SYGVKD. CDR3 length equals 13 residues. Trimming removed 6 bases at V and 0 bases at J, with 8 bases between. The CDR3 nucleotides read TGTGCCATCAGGGCGCGGGACCAAGAGACCCAGTACTTC. Translating it yields CAIRARDQETQYF.

This clonotype was detected many times. The CDR3 nucleotides are TGTGCCAGCAGCTTTAGCGGGGGGCGATCCTACGAGCAGTACTTC. Its protein is CASSFSGGRSYEQYF. The V call is TRBV7-2, the J call TRBJ2-7, with 10 bases matching TRBD2. The CDR3 length is 15 residues. V lost 3 bases, J lost 1 base, and 3 bases stayed unmatched. Germline V lookup: CDR1 SGHTA, CDR2 FQGNSA.

This clonotype was seen more than once but under ten times. The V and J genes are TRBV27 and TRBJ1-5; D is ambiguous. Trimming pared 5 bases from V and 5 bases from J, leaving 10 bases between. The CDR3 runs 13 residues. Germline CDR1 is MNHEY and CDR2 is SMNVEV (reference sequence). The CDR3 is CASSTGPYQPQHF. CDR3 bases: TGTGCCAGCAGTACCGGACCCTATCAGCCCCAGCATTTT.

There are a few counts of this clonotype. V and J are TRBV7-8 and TRBJ2-5; maybe TRBD2 (7 bases). The V gene's germline CDR1 is SGHVS and CDR2 FQNEAQ. The CDR3 sequence is 16 residues long. Between the trimmed V and J ends, which lost 3 bases and 11 bases, there was a span of 25 bases. CDR3 in amino acids: CASSLGGGGGEDEQYF. CDR3 nucleotides: TGTGCCAGCAGCTTGGGGGGAGGGGGTGGCGAGGATGAGCAGTACTTC. The full variable domain, with the rest looked up from reference TRBV7-8 and TRBJ2-5, is GAGVSQSPRYKVAKRGQDVALRCDPISGHVSLFWYQQALGQGPEFLTYFQNEAQLDKSGLPSDRFFAERPEGSVSTLKIQRTQQEDSAVYLCASSLGGGGGEDEQYFGPGTRLLVL.